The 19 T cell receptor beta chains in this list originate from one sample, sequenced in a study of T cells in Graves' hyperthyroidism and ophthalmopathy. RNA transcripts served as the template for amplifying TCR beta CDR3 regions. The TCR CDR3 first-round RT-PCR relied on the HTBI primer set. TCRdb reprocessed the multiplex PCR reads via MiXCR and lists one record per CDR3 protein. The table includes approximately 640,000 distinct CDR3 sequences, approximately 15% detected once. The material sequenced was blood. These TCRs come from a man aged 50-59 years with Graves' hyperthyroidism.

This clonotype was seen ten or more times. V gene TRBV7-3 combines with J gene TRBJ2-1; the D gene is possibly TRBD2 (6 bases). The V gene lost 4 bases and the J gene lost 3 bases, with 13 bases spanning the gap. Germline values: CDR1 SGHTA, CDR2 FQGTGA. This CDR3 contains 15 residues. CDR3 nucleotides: TGTGCCAGCAGCTATAGCGGCGGGATCTACAATGAGCAGTTCTTC. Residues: CASSYSGGIYNEQFF.

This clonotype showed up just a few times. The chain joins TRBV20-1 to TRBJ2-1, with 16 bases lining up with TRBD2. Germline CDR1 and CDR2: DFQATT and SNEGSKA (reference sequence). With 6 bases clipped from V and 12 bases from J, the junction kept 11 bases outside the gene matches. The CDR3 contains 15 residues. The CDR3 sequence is CSAVPGLAGGHGQFF. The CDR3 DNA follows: TGCAGTGCCGTCCCGGGACTAGCGGGAGGGCACGGGCAGTTCTTC.

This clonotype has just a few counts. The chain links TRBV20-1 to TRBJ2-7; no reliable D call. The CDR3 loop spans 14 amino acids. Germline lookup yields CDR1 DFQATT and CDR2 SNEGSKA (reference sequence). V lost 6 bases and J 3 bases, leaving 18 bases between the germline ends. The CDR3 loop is CSATFLGSGYEQYF. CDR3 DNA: TGCAGTGCGACCTTTCTTGGATCGGGCTACGAGCAGTACTTC.

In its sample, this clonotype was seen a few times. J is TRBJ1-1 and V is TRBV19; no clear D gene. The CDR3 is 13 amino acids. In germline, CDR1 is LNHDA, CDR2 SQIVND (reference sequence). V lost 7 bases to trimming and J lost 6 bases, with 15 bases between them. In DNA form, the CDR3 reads TGTGCCAGTAAGGGCGGCACCTTCGCTGAAGCTTTCTTT. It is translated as CASKGGTFAEAFF.

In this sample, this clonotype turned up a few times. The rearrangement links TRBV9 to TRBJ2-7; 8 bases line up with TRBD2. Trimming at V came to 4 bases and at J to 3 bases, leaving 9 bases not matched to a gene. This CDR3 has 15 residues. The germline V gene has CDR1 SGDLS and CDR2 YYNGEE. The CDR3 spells CASSPREGGFYEQYF. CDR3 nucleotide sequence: TGTGCCAGCAGCCCCCGGGAGGGAGGGTTCTACGAGCAGTACTTC.

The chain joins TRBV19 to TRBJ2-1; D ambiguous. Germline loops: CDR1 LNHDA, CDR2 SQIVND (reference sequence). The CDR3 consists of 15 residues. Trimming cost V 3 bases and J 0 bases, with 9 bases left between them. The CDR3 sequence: CASSIPASSYNEQFF. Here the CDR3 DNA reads TGTGCCAGTAGTATCCCCGCCAGCTCCTACAATGAGCAGTTCTTC.

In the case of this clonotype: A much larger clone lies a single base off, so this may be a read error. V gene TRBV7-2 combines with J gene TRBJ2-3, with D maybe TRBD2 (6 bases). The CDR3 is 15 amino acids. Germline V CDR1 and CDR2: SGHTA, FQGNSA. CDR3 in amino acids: CASSFEGGATDTHYF. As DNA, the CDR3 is TGTGCCAGCAGCTTCGAGGGAGGCGCGACAGATACGCATTATTTT.

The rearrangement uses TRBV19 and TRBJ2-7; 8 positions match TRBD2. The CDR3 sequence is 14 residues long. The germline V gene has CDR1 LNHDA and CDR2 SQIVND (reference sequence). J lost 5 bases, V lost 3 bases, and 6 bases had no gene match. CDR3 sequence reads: CASSILSGSDEQYF. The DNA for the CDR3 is TGTGCCAGTAGTATTCTAAGCGGGAGTGACGAGCAGTACTTC.

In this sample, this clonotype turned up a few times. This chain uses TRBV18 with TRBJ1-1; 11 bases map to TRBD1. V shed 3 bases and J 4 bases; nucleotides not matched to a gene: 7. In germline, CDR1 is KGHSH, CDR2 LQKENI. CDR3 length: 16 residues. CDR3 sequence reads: CASSPIGQGAVTEAFF. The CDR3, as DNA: TGTGCCAGCTCACCCATAGGACAGGGGGCTGTCACTGAAGCTTTCTTT.

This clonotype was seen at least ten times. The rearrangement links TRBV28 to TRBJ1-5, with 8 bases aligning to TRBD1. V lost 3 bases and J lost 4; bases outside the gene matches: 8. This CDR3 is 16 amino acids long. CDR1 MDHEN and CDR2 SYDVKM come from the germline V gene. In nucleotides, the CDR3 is TGTGCCAGCAGTTTGGGCGGCAGGGGGCCAAATCAGCCCCAGCATTTT. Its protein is CASSLGGRGPNQPQHF. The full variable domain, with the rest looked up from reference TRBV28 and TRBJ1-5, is DVKVTQSSRYLVKRTGEKVFLECVQDMDHENMFWYRQDPGLGLRLIYFSYDVKMKEKGDIPEGYSVSREKKERFSLILESASTNQTSMYLCASSLGGRGPNQPQHFGDGTRLSIL.

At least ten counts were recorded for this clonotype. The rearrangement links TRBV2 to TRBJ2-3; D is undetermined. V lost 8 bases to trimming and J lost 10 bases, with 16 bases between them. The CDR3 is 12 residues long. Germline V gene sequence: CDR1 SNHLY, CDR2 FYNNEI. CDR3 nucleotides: TGTGCCAGCGGTAACGGCGATGGAGCGCAGTATTTT. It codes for CASGNGDGAQYF.

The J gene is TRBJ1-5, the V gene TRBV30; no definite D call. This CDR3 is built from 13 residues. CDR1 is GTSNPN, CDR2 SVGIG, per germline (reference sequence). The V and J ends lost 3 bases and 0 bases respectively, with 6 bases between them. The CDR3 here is CAWSEDSNQPQHF. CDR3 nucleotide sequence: TGTGCCTGGAGCGAGGATAGCAATCAGCCCCAGCATTTT.

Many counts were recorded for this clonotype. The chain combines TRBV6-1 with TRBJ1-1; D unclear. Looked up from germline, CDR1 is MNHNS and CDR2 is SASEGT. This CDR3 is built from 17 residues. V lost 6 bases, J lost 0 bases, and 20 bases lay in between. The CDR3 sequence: CASRLPPLLFMNTEAFF. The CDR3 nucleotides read TGTGCCAGCAGATTACCCCCCTTACTCTTCATGAACACTGAAGCTTTCTTT.

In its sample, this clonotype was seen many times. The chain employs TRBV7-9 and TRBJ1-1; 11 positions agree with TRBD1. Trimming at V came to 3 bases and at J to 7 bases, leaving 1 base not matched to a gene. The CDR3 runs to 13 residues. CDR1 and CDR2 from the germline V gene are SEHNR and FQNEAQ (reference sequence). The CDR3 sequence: CASSFGTGGEAFF. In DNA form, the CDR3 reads TGTGCCAGCAGCTTCGGGACAGGGGGTGAAGCTTTCTTT. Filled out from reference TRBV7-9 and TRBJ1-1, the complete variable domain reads DTGVSQNPRHKITKRGQNVTFRCDPISEHNRLYWYRQTLGQGPEFLTYFQNEAQLEKSRLLSDRFSAERPKGSFSTLEIQRTEQGDSAMYLCASSFGTGGEAFFGQGTRLTVV.

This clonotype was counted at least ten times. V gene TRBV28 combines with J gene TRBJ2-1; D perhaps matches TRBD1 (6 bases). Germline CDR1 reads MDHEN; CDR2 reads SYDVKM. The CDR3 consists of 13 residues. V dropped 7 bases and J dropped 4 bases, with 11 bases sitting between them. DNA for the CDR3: TGTGCCAGCACCATTACAGGGTACAATGAGCAGTTCTTC. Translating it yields CASTITGYNEQFF.

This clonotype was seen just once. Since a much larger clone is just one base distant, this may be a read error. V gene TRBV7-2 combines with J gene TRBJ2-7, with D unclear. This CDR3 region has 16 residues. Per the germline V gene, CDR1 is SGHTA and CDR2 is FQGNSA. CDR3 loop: CASSPSGRYLAYEQCF. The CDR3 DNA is TGTGCCAGCAGCCCCTCGGGTCGCTATCTTGCTTACGAGCAGTGCTTC.

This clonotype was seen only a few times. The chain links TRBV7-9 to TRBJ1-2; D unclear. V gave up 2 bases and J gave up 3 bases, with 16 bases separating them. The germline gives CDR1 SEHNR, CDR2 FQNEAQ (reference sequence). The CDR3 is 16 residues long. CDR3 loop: CASSLSYREVDYGYTF. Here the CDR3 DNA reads TGTGCCAGCAGCTTAAGTTATCGGGAGGTGGACTATGGCTACACCTTC. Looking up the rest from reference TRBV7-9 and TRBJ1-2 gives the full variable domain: DTGVSQNPRHKITKRGQNVTFRCDPISEHNRLYWYRQTLGQGPEFLTYFQNEAQLEKSRLLSDRFSAERPKGSFSTLEIQRTEQGDSAMYLCASSLSYREVDYGYTFGSGTRLTVV.

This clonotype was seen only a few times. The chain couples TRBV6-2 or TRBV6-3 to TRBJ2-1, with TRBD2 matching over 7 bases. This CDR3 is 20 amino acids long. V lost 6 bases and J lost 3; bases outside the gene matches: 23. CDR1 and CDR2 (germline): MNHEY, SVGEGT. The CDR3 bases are TGTGCCAGCAGAGGCCCCGGGCTAGCGGAGGTCGTTTCTGACTACAATGAGCAGTTCTTC. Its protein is CASRGPGLAEVVSDYNEQFF.

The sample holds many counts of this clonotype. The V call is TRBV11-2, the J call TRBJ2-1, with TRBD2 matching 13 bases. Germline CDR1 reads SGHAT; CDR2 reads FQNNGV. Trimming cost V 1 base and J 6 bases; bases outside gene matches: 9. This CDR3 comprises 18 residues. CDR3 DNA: TGTGCCAGCAGCTTAGGACTAGCGGGAGGAGAAAGGCGCAATGAGCAGTTCTTC. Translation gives CASSLGLAGGERRNEQFF.